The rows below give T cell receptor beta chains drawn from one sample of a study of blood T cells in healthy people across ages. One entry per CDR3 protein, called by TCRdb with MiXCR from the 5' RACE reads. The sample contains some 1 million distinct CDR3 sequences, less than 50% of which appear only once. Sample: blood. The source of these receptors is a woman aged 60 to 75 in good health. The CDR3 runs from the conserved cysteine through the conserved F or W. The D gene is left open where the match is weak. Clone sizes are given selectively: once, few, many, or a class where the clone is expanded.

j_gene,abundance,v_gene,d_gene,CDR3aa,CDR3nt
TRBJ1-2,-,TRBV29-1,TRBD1,CSDWTGEAYGYTF,TGCAGCGATTGGACAGGGGAGGCCTATGGCTACACCTTC
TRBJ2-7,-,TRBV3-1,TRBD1,CASSQTGVGEQYF,TGTGCCAGCAGCCAAACAGGGGTGGGCGAGCAGTACTTC
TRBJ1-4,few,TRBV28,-,CAGSSRAANEKLFF,TGTGCCGGCAGTTCCCGGGCCGCTAATGAAAAACTGTTTTTT
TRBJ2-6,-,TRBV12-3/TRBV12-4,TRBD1,CASSTVRDRVYSGANVLTF,TGTGCCAGCAGTACCGTCCGGGACAGGGTGTACTCTGGGGCCAACGTCCTGACTTTC
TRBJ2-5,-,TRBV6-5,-,CASSPTGALRLEQYF,TGTGCCAGCAGCCCCACAGGTGCACTAAGGTTGGAGCAGTACTTC
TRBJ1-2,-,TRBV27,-,CASKERTDFYGYTF,TGTGCCAGCAAGGAGCGGACAGACTTCTATGGCTACACCTTC
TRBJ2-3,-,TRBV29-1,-,CTAERGTGTQYF,TGCACCGCTGAGAGGGGCACAGGTACGCAGTATTTT
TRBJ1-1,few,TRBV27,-,CASSFNDRNTEAFF,TGTGCCAGCAGTTTCAACGACAGGAACACTGAAGCTTTCTTT
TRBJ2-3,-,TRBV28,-,CASSLTAFSTDTQYF,TGTGCCAGCAGTTTAACAGCTTTTAGCACAGATACGCAGTATTTT
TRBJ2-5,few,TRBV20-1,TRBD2,CSARAASGRDETQYF,TGCAGTGCTAGAGCGGCTAGCGGGAGGGATGAGACCCAGTACTTC
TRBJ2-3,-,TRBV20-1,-,CSAHQGSGTDTQYF,TGCAGTGCTCATCAGGGGTCAGGCACAGATACGCAGTATTTT
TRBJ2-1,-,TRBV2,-,CASIGGGDNEQFF,TGTGCCAGCATTGGCGGGGGCGACAATGAGCAGTTCTTC
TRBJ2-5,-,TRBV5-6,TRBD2,CASYRTSGSPGETQYF,TGTGCCAGCTACAGGACTAGCGGGAGTCCGGGGGAGACCCAGTACTTC
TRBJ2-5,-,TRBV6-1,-,CASSTILQETQYF,TGTGCCAGCAGCACCATACTACAAGAGACCCAGTACTTC
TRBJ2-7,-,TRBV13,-,CASKPSASSYEQYF,TGTGCCAGCAAGCCTTCGGCGAGCTCCTACGAGCAGTACTTC
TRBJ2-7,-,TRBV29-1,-,CSVVHWGQSYNEQYF,TGCAGCGTAGTACACTGGGGCCAGTCCTACAATGAGCAGTACTTC
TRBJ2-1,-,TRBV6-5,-,CASSYSSPRGHNEQFF,TGTGCCAGCAGTTACTCGTCTCCCCGGGGCCACAATGAGCAGTTCTTC
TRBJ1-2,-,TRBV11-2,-,CASSLRETYGYTF,TGTGCCAGCAGCTTACGGGAGACTTATGGCTACACCTTC
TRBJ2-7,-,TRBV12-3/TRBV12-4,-,CASSLGDDGSYEQYF,TGTGCCAGCAGTTTAGGGGACGATGGTTCCTACGAGCAGTACTTC
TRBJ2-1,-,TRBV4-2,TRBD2,CASSQDTLALNEQFF,TGTGCCAGCAGCCAAGATACACTAGCGCTTAATGAGCAGTTCTTC
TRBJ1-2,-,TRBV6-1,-,CASKRGRRTPTNYGYTF,TGTGCCAGCAAAAGAGGACGTAGGACACCTACTAACTATGGTTACACCTTC
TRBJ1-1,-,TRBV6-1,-,CASSEIGGRTEAFF,TGTGCCAGCAGTGAAATAGGGGGTAGGACTGAAGCTTTCTTT
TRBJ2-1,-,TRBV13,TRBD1,CASSAGTDNEQFF,TGTGCCAGCAGCGCCGGGACAGATAATGAGCAGTTCTTC
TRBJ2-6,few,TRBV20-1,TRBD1,CSARDDRVTPAGANVLTF,TGCAGTGCTAGAGATGACAGGGTAACACCCGCTGGGGCCAACGTCCTGACTTTC
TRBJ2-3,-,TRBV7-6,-,CASSGGGSQYF,TGTGCCAGCAGCGGAGGAGGGTCGCAGTATTTT
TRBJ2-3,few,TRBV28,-,CASSSGHSTDTQYF,TGTGCCAGCAGTTCTGGACACTCCACAGATACGCAGTATTTT
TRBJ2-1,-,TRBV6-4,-,CASSEKAYNEQFF,TGTGCCAGCAGTGAAAAGGCCTACAATGAGCAGTTCTTC
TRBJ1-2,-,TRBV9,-,CAGSRPFANYGYTF,TGTGCCGGCAGCCGACCTTTTGCTAACTATGGCTACACCTTC
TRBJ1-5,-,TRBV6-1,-,CASSRRVEINQPQHF,TGTGCCAGCAGCCGAAGGGTGGAGATCAATCAGCCCCAGCATTTT
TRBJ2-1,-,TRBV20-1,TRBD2,CSARPLAGDSEQFF,TGCAGTGCTAGACCCCTAGCGGGAGATAGTGAGCAGTTCTTC
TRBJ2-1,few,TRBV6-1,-,CAVTRGRSSYNEQFF,TGTGCCGTTACCCGGGGGCGAAGCTCCTACAATGAGCAGTTCTTC
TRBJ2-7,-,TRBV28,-,CASSFMSGGSYEQYF,TGTGCCAGCAGTTTTATGTCGGGTGGTTCCTACGAGCAGTACTTC
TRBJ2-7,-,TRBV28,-,CASSPPSANSYEQYF,TGTGCCAGCAGTCCTCCTAGCGCAAACTCCTACGAGCAGTACTTC
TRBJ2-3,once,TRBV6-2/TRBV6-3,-,CASSYSSGGTDTQYF,TGTGCCAGCAGTTACTCGTCGGGAGGCACAGATACGCAGTATTTT
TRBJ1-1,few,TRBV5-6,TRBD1,CASSLELFVGDRGWNTEAFF,TGTGCCAGCAGCTTGGAGCTTTTTGTCGGGGACAGGGGCTGGAACACTGAAGCTTTCTTT
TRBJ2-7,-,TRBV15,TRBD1,CATSRGQGIFYEQYF,TGTGCCACCAGCAGAGGACAGGGAATTTTCTACGAGCAGTACTTC
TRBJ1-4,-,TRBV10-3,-,CAIRDRNSSEKLFF,TGTGCCATTAGAGACAGGAACTCGAGTGAAAAACTGTTTTTT
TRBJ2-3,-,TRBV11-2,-,CASSGLWPTDTQYF,TGTGCCAGCAGTGGGCTCTGGCCCACAGATACGCAGTATTTT
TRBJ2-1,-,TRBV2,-,CASSEIHNEQFF,TGTGCCAGCAGTGAAATCCACAATGAGCAGTTCTTC
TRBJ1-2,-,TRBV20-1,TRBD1,CSAPTVRASGTGVGYTF,TGCAGTGCGCCCACGGTCCGAGCGTCGGGGACAGGGGTGGGCTACACCTTC
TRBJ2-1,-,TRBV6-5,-,CASSYSVGGDYEQFF,TGTGCCAGCAGTTACTCAGTCGGGGGAGACTATGAGCAGTTCTTC
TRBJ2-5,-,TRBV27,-,CASSNPREQYF,TGTGCCAGCAGTAATCCCAGGGAGCAGTACTTC
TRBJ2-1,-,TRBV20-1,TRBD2,CSARLAGGTYNEQFF,TGCAGTGCTAGGCTAGCGGGAGGCACTTACAATGAGCAGTTCTTC
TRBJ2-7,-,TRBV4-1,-,CASSQGGTLYEQYF,TGCGCCAGCAGCCAAGGAGGGACTCTTTACGAGCAGTACTTC
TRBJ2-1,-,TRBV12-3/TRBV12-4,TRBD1,CASSSRTGVWGQFF,TGTGCCAGCAGTTCCCGGACAGGTGTTTGGGGGCAGTTCTTC
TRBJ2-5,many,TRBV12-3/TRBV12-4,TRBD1,CASSLLLGQGEQYF,TGTGCCAGCAGTTTACTCCTCGGACAGGGGGAACAGTACTTC
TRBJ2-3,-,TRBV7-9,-,CASSLASPVGADTQYF,TGTGCCAGCAGCTTAGCGTCGCCAGTAGGGGCAGATACGCAGTATTTT
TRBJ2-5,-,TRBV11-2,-,CASSLRPRGTRETQYF,TGTGCCAGCAGCTTAAGGCCTAGGGGGACAAGGGAGACCCAGTACTTC